The sequence of this TCR beta chain was determined in a study of CD8 T cells in Susac syndrome. RNA was extracted with the RNeasy kit, and a quantity of about 0.45 to 1 ug was reverse transcribed using random hexamers. TCRdb passed the immunoSEQ multiplex PCR reads through MiXCR, listing each CDR3 protein once. This sample yields approximately 300,000 distinct CDR3 sequences, of which roughly 90% are seen a single time; 0.18% belongs to the top ten. This CDR3 region has 14 residues. Between the trimmed V and J ends, which lost 5 bases and 2 bases, there was a span of 12 bases. Germline loops: CDR1 MNHEY, CDR2 SMNVEV (reference sequence).

The sample consisted of CD8+ T cells from PBMCs. J is TRBJ1-1 and V is TRBV27; tentatively, D is TRBD1 (5 bases). The sequence derives from a human donor with multiple sclerosis. CDR3 nucleotide sequence: TGTGCCAGCAGTCCCCTTGACAGCAACACTGAAGCTTTCTTT. As protein: CASSPLDSNTEAFF.